Listed below are T cell receptor beta chains from one sample, sequenced in a study of shared clonotypes between healthy human individuals. Data came from immunoSEQ multiplex PCR; TCRdb stores just in-frame clones and leaves some out. In the table there are some 1 million clones, around four fifths of which are singletons. Specimen: memory CD4+ T cells sorted from blood. Receptors originate from a man aged 18-30 years in good health. The CDR3 runs from the conserved cysteine through the conserved F or W. D genes are given only for firm matches. Rows may omit the clone size; those that give it use once, few, many or a size class.

CDR3 DNA: TGTGCCAGCAGCTGGGGGGTGAGCACTGAAGCTTTCTTT
CDR3 protein: CASSWGVSTEAFF
D gene: .
J gene: TRBJ1-1
clone size: .
V gene: TRBV5-6

CDR3 DNA: TGTGCCAGCAGTTCCTTTTATGGGGGATCCCCCTACGAGCAGTACTTC
CDR3 protein: CASSSFYGGSPYEQYF
D gene: .
J gene: TRBJ2-7
clone size: once
V gene: TRBV28

CDR3 DNA: TGTGCCACCGGACCCGATCCCATCTACGAGCAGTACTTC
CDR3 protein: CATGPDPIYEQYF
D gene: .
J gene: TRBJ2-7
clone size: .
V gene: TRBV10-3

CDR3 DNA: TGTGCCAGCAGTCCCAAACGGGGGTTCGAGCAGTACTTC
CDR3 protein: CASSPKRGFEQYF
D gene: .
J gene: TRBJ2-7
clone size: .
V gene: TRBV27

CDR3 DNA: TGTGCCAGCAGCTCGAGGACAGGCCTTAATGAGCAGTTCTTC
CDR3 protein: CASSSRTGLNEQFF
D gene: TRBD1
J gene: TRBJ2-1
clone size: .
V gene: TRBV7-2

CDR3 DNA: TGTGCCAGCAGCTCCGGCCTCCAGGGTCAGCCCCAGCATTTT
CDR3 protein: CASSSGLQGQPQHF
D gene: .
J gene: TRBJ1-5
clone size: .
V gene: TRBV7-9

CDR3 DNA: TGCGCCAGCAGCCACACCACTAGCGACACCGGGGAGCTGTTTTTT
CDR3 protein: CASSHTTSDTGELFF
D gene: TRBD2
J gene: TRBJ2-2
clone size: .
V gene: TRBV4-1

CDR3 DNA: TGTGCCTGGAGCGGGGGGCGAACACAACAAGAGACCCAGTACTTC
CDR3 protein: CAWSGGRTQQETQYF
D gene: .
J gene: TRBJ2-5
clone size: .
V gene: TRBV30

CDR3 DNA: TGTGCCAGCAGCGCCCAAACAGGGGTGAACACTGAAGCTTTCTTT
CDR3 protein: CASSAQTGVNTEAFF
D gene: TRBD1
J gene: TRBJ1-1
clone size: .
V gene: TRBV7-2

CDR3 DNA: TGTGCCACCAACCAAGCGGGAAGGTCCCGCGAGCAGTACTTC
CDR3 protein: CATNQAGRSREQYF
D gene: TRBD2
J gene: TRBJ2-7
clone size: few
V gene: TRBV19

CDR3 DNA: TGCGCCAGCGCCCCCGGGACAAAGTTGGCCCAGTACTTC
CDR3 protein: CASAPGTKLAQYF
D gene: .
J gene: TRBJ2-5
clone size: .
V gene: TRBV5-1

CDR3 DNA: TGCGCCAGCAGCCAGACTAGCGGGAACTCCTACGAGCAGTACTTC
CDR3 protein: CASSQTSGNSYEQYF
D gene: TRBD2
J gene: TRBJ2-7
clone size: .
V gene: TRBV4-3

CDR3 DNA: TGTGCCAGCAGCCGACGGGAGGGTAGCGGGGAGCTGTTTTTT
CDR3 protein: CASSRREGSGELFF
D gene: TRBD2
J gene: TRBJ2-2
clone size: .
V gene: TRBV7-2

CDR3 DNA: TGTGCCAGCAGCTTATTCTCCTTGGGCAATCAGCCCCAGCATTTT
CDR3 protein: CASSLFSLGNQPQHF
D gene: .
J gene: TRBJ1-5
clone size: .
V gene: TRBV7-2

CDR3 DNA: TGTGCCAGCAGATTGGACTTGACTAATGAAAAACTGTTTTTT
CDR3 protein: CASRLDLTNEKLFF
D gene: .
J gene: TRBJ1-4
clone size: .
V gene: TRBV6-1

CDR3 DNA: TGTGCCATCAGTGGGGGGACTAGCGAGTACCAAGAGACCCAGTACTTC
CDR3 protein: CAISGGTSEYQETQYF
D gene: TRBD2
J gene: TRBJ2-5
clone size: .
V gene: TRBV10-3

CDR3 DNA: TGTGCCATCAGTTCCGGGACAGGGTCCACCGGGGAGCTGTTTTTT
CDR3 protein: CAISSGTGSTGELFF
D gene: TRBD1
J gene: TRBJ2-2
clone size: once
V gene: TRBV10-3

CDR3 DNA: TGTGCCAGCAGCTTACGTATAGGAGACGAGCAGTACTTC
CDR3 protein: CASSLRIGDEQYF
D gene: .
J gene: TRBJ2-7
clone size: .
V gene: TRBV7-2

CDR3 DNA: TGCGCCAGCAGCGTGGACGGGGGCTATGGCTACACCTTC
CDR3 protein: CASSVDGGYGYTF
D gene: .
J gene: TRBJ1-2
clone size: .
V gene: TRBV5-1